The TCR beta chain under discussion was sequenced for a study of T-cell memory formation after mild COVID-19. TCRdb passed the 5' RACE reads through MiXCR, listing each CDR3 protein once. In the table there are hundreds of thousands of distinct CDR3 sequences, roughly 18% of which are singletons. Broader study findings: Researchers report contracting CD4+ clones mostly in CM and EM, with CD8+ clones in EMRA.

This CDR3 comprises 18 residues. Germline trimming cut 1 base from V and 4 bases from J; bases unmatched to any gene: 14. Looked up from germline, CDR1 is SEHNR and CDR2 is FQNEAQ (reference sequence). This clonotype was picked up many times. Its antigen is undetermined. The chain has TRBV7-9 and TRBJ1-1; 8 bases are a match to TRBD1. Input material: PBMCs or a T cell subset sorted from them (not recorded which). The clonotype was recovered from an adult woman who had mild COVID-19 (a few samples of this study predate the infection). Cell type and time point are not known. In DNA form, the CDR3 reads TGTGCCAGCAGCTTAGTAGGACAGGGTATTTTAGGGAGCACTGAAGCTTTCTTT. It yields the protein CASSLVGQGILGSTEAFF.